These T cell receptor beta chains were read from a single sample in a study of response to subunit inactivated influenza vaccine. TCRdb analysed the RT-PCR reads with MiXCR anew, one entry per CDR3 protein. The sample has hundreds of thousands of distinct CDR3 sequences, around 13% seen once. The sample was PBMCs from blood, taken 14 to 15 days before vaccination. These receptors all stem from a man aged 50 to 59 who received an inactivated influenza vaccine. The CDR3 runs from the conserved cysteine through the conserved F or W. D genes are given only for firm matches. Clone size, where shown, is once, few, many, or a class for clones that have expanded.

d_gene	v_gene	abundance	j_gene	CDR3aa	CDR3nt
.	TRBV4-3	many	TRBJ1-2	CASSQDANYGYTF	TGCGCCAGCAGCCAGGACGCTAACTATGGCTACACCTTC
.	TRBV29-1	.	TRBJ2-7	CSVGRDRFTEQYF	TGCAGCGTTGGGCGGGACCGATTTACCGAGCAGTACTTC
TRBD2	TRBV20-1	.	TRBJ2-4	CSARLAAYKNIQYF	TGCAGTGCTAGACTAGCGGCCTACAAAAACATTCAGTACTTC
TRBD1	TRBV7-8	many	TRBJ1-2	CASSVGGGAHLNGYTF	TGTGCCAGCAGCGTAGGGGGCGGAGCGCACCTTAATGGCTACACCTTC
.	TRBV2	.	TRBJ2-5	CASSEGYRQETQYF	TGTGCCAGCAGTGAGGGGTACCGCCAAGAGACCCAGTACTTC
TRBD1	TRBV28	.	TRBJ1-1	CASSPPGQYTEAFF	TGTGCCAGCAGTCCCCCGGGACAGTACACTGAAGCTTTCTTT
.	TRBV12-3/TRBV12-4	.	TRBJ2-2	CASSYSHGGNTGELFF	TGTGCCAGCAGTTACTCCCATGGGGGGAACACCGGGGAGCTGTTTTTT
.	TRBV6-2/TRBV6-3	many	TRBJ1-1	CASSRSNTEAFF	TGTGCCAGCAGTCGGTCGAACACTGAAGCTTTCTTT
.	TRBV27	few	TRBJ2-3	CASRRVSGYF	TGTGCCAGCAGACGGGTTTCGGGGTATTTT
.	TRBV20-1	.	TRBJ2-3	CSARGSGGSYTQYF	TGCAGTGCTAGAGGGTCTGGGGGAAGTTATACGCAGTATTTT
.	TRBV15	.	TRBJ2-1	CATSRELKGDNEQFF	TGTGCCACCAGCAGAGAGTTGAAAGGGGACAATGAGCAGTTCTTC
TRBD2	TRBV11-2	.	TRBJ2-1	CASIIGLADGEQFF	TGTGCCAGCATCATAGGACTAGCGGACGGTGAGCAGTTCTTC
.	TRBV24-1	.	TRBJ2-1	CATSQDDEQFF	TGTGCCACCAGTCAGGATGATGAGCAGTTCTTC
.	TRBV19	.	TRBJ1-1	CASKSLGQNTEAFF	TGTGCCAGTAAATCCCTGGGACAAAACACTGAAGCTTTCTTT
TRBD2	TRBV20-1	few	TRBJ2-1	CSARGPSGRVYNEQFF	TGCAGTGCCAGAGGGCCTAGCGGGAGAGTATACAATGAGCAGTTCTTC
TRBD2	TRBV5-5	few	TRBJ2-3	CASSLIGTSGGPNTQYF	TGTGCCAGCAGCTTGATTGGCACTAGCGGGGGGCCTAATACGCAGTATTTT
.	TRBV7-2	once	TRBJ2-7	CASSVNRIRIKGGEQYF	TGTGCCAGCAGCGTTAACCGAATCCGGATTAAGGGGGGCGAGCAGTACTTC
TRBD1	TRBV5-1	.	TRBJ2-7	CASSLEGQGEQYF	TGCGCCAGCAGCTTGGAGGGACAGGGGGAGCAGTACTTC
.	TRBV15	many	TRBJ1-5	CATSRDRAQPQHF	TGTGCCACCAGCAGAGATCGGGCTCAGCCCCAGCATTTT
TRBD2	TRBV4-3	few	TRBJ2-1	CASSPGVQRGAQNKYNEQFF	TGCGCCAGCAGCCCCGGTGTCCAGCGGGGGGCACAAAATAAGTACAATGAGCAGTTCTTC
.	TRBV20-1	.	TRBJ2-6	CSARDRANVLTF	TGCAGTGCTAGGGATAGGGCCAACGTCCTGACTTTC
.	TRBV5-1	.	TRBJ2-1	CASSLEAATNEQFF	TGCGCCAGCAGCTTGGAGGCAGCCACCAATGAGCAGTTCTTC
TRBD1	TRBV5-1	few	TRBJ1-2	CASSSTGGVYGYTF	TGCGCCAGCAGCTCCACAGGGGGCGTCTATGGCTACACCTTC
TRBD1	TRBV5-1	few	TRBJ2-1	CASSLAWGTGGDEQFF	TGCGCCAGCAGCTTGGCCTGGGGGACAGGGGGCGATGAGCAGTTCTTC
.	TRBV10-2	few	TRBJ1-6	CASSESPNSPLHF	TGCGCCAGCAGTGAGTCCCCCAATTCACCCCTCCACTTT